This T cell receptor (beta chain) came from a study of OX40 agonist ivuxolimab in advanced cancers. Background on the study: An agonistic anti-OX40 (CD134) antibody, ivuxolimab, was used to treat the patients. Study-wide points: Relative to CD4+ cells, CD8+ T cells on average had more expanded clones. Some of the lowest clonal expansion was seen in partial responders at 0.1-3.0 mg/kg. The CD4+ and CD8+ T cells in the blood had expanded clonally by week 6 at 0.1 to 3.0 mg/kg.

In this sample, this clone turned up a few times. Its specificity is unknown. V shed 4 bases and J 5 bases; nucleotides not matched to a gene: 7. The CDR3 is 15 residues long. Per the germline V gene, CDR1 is LGHNA and CDR2 is YNFKEQ. Data came from immunoSEQ multiplex PCR; TCRdb stores just in-frame clones and leaves some out. In the table there are approximately 70,000 clones, 75% to 80% of which are singletons. This sequence joins TRBV4-2 and TRBJ2-3, with 9 bases fitting TRBD1. This TCR came from an adult with an advanced solid tumor such as melanoma, head and neck, liver or kidney cancer. Specimen: CD4+ or CD8+ T cells sorted from blood, collected in a trial of the OX40 agonist ivuxolimab. The DNA of the CDR3 is TGTGCCAGCAGCCTAGTATTGGACAGGGGAGATACGCAGTATTTT. It specifies CASSLVLDRGDTQYF.